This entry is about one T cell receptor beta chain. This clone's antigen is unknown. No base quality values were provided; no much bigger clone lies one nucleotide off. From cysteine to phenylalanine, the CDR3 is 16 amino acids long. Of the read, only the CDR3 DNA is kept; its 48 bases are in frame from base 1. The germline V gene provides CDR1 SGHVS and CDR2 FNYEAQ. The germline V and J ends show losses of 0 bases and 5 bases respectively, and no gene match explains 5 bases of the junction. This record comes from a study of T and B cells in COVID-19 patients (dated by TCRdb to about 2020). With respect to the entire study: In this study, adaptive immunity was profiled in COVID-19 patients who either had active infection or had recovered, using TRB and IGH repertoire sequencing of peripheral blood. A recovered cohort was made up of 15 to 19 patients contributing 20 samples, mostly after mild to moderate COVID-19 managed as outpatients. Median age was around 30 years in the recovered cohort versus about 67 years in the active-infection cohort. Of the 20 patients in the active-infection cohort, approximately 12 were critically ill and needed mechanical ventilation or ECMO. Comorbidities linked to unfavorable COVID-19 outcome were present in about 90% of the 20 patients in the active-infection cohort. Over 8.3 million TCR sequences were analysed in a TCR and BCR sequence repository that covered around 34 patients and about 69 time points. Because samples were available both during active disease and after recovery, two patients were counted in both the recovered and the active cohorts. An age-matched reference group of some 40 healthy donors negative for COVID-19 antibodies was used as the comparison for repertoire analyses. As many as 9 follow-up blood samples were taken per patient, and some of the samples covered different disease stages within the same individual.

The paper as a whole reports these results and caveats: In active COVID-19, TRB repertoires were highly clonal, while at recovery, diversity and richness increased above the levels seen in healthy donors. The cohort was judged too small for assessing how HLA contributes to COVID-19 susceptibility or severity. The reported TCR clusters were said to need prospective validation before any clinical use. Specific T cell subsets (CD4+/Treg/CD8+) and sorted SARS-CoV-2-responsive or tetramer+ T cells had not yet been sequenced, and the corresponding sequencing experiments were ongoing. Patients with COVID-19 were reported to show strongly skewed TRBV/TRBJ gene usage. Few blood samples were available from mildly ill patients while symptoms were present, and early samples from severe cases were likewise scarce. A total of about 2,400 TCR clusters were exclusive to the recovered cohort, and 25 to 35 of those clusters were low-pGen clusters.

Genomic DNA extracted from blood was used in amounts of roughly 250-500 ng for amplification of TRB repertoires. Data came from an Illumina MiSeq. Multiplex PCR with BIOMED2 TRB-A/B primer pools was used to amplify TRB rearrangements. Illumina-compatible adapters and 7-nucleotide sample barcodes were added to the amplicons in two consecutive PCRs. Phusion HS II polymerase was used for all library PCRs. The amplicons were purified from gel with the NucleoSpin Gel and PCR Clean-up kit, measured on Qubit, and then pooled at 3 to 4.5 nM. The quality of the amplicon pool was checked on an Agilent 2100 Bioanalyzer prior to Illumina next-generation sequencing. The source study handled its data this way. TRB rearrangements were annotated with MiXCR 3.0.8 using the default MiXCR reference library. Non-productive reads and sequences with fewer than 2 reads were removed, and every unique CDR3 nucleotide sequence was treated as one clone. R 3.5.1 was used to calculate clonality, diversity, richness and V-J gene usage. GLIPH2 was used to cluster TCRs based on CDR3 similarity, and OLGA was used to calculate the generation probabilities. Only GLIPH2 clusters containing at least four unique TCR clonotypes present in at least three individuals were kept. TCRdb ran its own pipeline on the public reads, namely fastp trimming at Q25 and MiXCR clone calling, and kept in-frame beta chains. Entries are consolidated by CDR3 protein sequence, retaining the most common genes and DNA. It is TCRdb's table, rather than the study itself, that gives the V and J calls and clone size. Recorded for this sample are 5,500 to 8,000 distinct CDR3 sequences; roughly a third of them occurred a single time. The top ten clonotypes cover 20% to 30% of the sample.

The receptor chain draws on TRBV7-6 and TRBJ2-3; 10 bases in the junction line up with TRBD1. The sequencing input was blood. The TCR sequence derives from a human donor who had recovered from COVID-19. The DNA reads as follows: TGTGCCAGCAGCTTAGCGGGGACAGGGGCGGGAGATACGCAGTATTTT. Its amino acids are CASSLAGTGAGDTQYF.